This T cell receptor beta chain was obtained from a study of cytomegalovirus exposure and HLA in healthy donors. In the PCR, 60 Vbeta and 13 Jbeta primers were used. TCRdb keeps only in-frame clones here, not all; method: immunoSEQ multiplex PCR. The sample table includes tens of thousands of clones. Germline V gene lookup returns CDR1 GTSNPN and CDR2 SVGIG (reference sequence). Trimming cost V 4 bases and J 5 bases; bases outside gene matches: 7. The CDR3 is 15 amino acids. This TCR came from a woman aged 35 to 49 in good health and CMV-seronegative. The sequenced sample was PBMCs. The V gene is TRBV30, the J gene TRBJ1-6; 8 bases line up with TRBD1. The CDR3 is CAWTGQGRDNSPLHF. The CDR3 nucleotides are TGTGCCTGGACCGGACAGGGTAGGGATAATTCACCCCTCCACTTT.